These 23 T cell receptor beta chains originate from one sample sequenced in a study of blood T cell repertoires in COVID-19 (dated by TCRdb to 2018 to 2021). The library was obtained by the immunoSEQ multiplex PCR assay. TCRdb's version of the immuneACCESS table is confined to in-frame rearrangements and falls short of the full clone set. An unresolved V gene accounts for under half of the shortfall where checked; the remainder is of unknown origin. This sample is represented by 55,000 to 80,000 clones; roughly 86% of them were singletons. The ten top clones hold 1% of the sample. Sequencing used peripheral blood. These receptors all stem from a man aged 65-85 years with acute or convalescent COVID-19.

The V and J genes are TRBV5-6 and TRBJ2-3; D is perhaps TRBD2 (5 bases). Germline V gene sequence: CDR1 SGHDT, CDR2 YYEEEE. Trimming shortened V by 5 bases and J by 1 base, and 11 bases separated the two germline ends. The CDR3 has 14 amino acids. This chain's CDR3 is CASSSGSGTDTQYF. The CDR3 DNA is TGTGCCAGCAGTTCGGGGTCGGGCACAGATACGCAGTATTTT.

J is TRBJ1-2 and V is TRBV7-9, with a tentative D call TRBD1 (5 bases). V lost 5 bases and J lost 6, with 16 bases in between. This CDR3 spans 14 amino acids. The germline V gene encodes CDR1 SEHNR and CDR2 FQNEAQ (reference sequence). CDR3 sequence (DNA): TGTGCCAGCAGCGTCGAGGCAGTAGGGGATGGCTACACCTTC. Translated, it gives CASSVEAVGDGYTF.

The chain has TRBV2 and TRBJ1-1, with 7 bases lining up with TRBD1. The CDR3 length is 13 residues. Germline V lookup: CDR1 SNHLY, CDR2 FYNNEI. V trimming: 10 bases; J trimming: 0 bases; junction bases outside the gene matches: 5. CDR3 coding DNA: TGTGCCAAACGACAGGGAATGAACACTGAAGCTTTCTTT. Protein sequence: CAKRQGMNTEAFF.

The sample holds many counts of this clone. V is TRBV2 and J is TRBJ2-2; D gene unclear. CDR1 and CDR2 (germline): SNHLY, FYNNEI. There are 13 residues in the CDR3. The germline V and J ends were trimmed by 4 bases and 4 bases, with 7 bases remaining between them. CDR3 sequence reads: CASSGRITGELFF. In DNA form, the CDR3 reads TGTGCCAGCAGTGGTAGAATCACCGGGGAGCTGTTTTTT.

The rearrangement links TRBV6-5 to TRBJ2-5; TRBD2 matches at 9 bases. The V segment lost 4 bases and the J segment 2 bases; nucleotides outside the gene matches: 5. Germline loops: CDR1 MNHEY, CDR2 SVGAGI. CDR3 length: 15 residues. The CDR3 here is CASSFRGLAQETQYF. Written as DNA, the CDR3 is TGTGCCAGCAGTTTCCGCGGACTAGCGCAAGAGACCCAGTACTTC.

CDR3 sequence (DNA): TGTGCCAGCAGTCCCCCGACTACTAGGCCCTACAATGAGCAGTTCTTC. This gives the protein CASSPPTTRPYNEQFF. The chain couples TRBV28 to TRBJ2-1; TRBD2 might be the D (5 bases). CDR1 and CDR2 (germline): MDHEN, SYDVKM. The CDR3 is 16 amino acids. Trimming removed 5 bases at V and 2 bases at J, with 16 bases between.

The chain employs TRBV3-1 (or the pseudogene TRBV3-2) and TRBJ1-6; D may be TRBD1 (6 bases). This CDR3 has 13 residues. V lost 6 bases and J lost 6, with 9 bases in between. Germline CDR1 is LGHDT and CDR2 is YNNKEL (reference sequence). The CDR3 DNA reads TGTGCCAGCAGACAGGGCTTTAATTCACCCCTCCACTTT. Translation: CASRQGFNSPLHF.

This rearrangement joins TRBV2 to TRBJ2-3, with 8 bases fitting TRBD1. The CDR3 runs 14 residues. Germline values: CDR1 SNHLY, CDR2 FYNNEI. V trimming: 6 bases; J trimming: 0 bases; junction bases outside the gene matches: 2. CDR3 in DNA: TGTGCCAGCAGCGGACAGGGAAGCACAGATACGCAGTATTTT. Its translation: CASSGQGSTDTQYF.

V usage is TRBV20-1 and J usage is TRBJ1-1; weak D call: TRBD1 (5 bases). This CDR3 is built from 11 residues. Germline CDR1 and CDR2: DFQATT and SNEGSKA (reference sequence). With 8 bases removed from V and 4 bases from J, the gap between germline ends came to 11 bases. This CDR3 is CSFAGGTEAFF. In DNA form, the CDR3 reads TGCAGTTTCGCCGGGGGCACTGAAGCTTTCTTT.

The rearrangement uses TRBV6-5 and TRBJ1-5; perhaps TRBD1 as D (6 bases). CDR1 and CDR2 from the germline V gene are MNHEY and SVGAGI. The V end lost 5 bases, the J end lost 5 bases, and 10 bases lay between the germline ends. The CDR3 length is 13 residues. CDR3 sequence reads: CASSRQVYQPQHF. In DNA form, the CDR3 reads TGTGCCAGCAGTAGACAGGTTTATCAGCCCCAGCATTTT.

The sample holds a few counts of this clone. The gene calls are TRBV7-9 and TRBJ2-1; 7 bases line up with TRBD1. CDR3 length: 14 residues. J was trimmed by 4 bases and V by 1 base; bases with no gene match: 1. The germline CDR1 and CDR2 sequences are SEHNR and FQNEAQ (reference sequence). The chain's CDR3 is CASSLEQGYNEQFF. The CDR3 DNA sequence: TGTGCCAGCAGCTTAGAACAGGGGTACAATGAGCAGTTCTTC.

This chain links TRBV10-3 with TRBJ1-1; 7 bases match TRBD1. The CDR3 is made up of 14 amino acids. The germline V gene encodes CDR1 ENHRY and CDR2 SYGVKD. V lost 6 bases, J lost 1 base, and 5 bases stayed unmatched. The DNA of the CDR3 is TGTGCCATCAGGTTGACAGGGACGAACACTGAAGCTTTCTTT. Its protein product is CAIRLTGTNTEAFF.

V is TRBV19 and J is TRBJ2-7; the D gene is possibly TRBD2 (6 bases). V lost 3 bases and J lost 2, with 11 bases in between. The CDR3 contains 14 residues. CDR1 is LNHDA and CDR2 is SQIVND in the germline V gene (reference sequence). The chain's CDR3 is CASSIPGLTYEQYF. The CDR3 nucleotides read TGTGCCAGTAGTATCCCGGGACTTACCTACGAGCAGTACTTC.

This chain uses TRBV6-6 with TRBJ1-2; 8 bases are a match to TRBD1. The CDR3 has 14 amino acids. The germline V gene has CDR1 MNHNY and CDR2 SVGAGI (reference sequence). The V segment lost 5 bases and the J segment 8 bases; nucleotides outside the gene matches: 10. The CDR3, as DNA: TGTGCCAGCAGTAGCATGGGACAGGCAGTAGGCTACACCTTC. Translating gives CASSSMGQAVGYTF.

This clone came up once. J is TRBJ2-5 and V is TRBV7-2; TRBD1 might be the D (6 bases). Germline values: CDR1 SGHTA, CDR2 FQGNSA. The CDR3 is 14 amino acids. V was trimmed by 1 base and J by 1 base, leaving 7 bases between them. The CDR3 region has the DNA TGTGCCAGCAGCTTAGGACAGGCCCAAGAGACCCAGTACTTC. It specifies CASSLGQAQETQYF.

The CDR3 bases are TGTGCCAGCAGGCGGGAGGGCCGCGATGAGCAGTTCTTC. Translated, it gives CASRREGRDEQFF. The J gene is TRBJ2-1, the V gene TRBV3-1 (or the pseudogene TRBV3-2); 9 nucleotides match TRBD2. The junction had 5 bases not matched to a gene; V was cut back by 6 bases and J by 8 bases. Germline CDR1 LGHDT, CDR2 YNNKEL (reference sequence). The CDR3 is made up of 13 amino acids.

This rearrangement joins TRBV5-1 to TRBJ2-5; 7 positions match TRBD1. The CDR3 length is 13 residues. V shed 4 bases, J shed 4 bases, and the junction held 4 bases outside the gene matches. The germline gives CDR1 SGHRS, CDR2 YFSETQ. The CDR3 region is CASSIDRVETQYF. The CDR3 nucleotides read TGCGCCAGCAGCATAGACAGGGTAGAGACCCAGTACTTC.

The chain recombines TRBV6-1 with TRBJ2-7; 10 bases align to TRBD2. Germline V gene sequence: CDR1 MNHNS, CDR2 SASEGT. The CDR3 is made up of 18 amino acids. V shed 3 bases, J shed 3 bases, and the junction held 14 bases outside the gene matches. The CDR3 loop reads CASSDRAGGPHLRYEQYF. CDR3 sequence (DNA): TGTGCCAGCAGTGACAGAGCGGGAGGGCCCCACCTCCGCTACGAGCAGTACTTC.

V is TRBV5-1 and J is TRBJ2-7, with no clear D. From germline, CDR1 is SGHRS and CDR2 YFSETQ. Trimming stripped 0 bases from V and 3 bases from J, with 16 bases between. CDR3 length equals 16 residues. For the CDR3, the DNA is TGCGCCAGCAGCTTGGTATCCGCCACTGGTTTCTACGAGCAGTACTTC. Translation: CASSLVSATGFYEQYF.

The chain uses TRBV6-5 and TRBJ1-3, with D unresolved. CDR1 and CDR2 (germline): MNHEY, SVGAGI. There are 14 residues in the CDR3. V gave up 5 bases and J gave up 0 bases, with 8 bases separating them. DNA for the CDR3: TGTGCCAGCAGTACCCCGGGCTCTGGAAACACCATATATTTT. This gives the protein CASSTPGSGNTIYF.

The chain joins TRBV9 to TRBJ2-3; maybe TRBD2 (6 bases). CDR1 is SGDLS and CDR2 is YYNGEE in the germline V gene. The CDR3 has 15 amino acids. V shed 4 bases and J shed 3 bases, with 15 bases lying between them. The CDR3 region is CASSPSGTPTDTQYF. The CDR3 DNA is TGTGCCAGCAGCCCTTCCGGGACTCCGACAGATACGCAGTATTTT.

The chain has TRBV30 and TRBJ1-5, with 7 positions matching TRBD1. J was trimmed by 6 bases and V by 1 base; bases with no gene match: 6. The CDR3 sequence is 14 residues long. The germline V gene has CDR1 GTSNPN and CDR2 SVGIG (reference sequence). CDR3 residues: CAWSEGDSVQPQHF. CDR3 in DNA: TGTGCCTGGAGTGAGGGGGACAGTGTTCAGCCCCAGCATTTT. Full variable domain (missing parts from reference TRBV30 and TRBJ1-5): SQTIHQWPATLVQPVGSPLSLECTVEGTSNPNLYWYRQAAGRGLQLLFYSVGIGQISSEVPQNLSASRPQDRQFILSSKKLLLSDSGFYLCAWSEGDSVQPQHFGDGTRLSIL.

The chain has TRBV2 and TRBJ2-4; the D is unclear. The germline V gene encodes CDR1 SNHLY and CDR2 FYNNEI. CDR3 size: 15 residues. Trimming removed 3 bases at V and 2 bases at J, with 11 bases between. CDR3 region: CASSDQPNTKNIQYF. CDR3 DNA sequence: TGTGCCAGCAGTGACCAACCTAATACCAAAAACATTCAGTACTTC.